Listed below are T cell receptor beta chains from one sample, sequenced in a study of cytomegalovirus exposure and HLA in healthy donors. TCRdb's table, derived via immunoSEQ multiplex PCR, lists solely in-frame clones and lacks some. The sample has around 300,000 clones, approximately 86% seen once. Sequenced material: PBMCs. These receptors were taken from a woman under 30 in good health and CMV-seronegative. CDR3s include the opening cysteine and the closing phenylalanine or tryptophan. D genes are given only for firm matches. Clone sizes are given selectively: once, few, many, or a class where the clone is expanded.

d_call,j_call,clone_size,v_call,cdr3_aa,cdr3_nt
TRBD1,TRBJ1-4,NA,TRBV2,CAGQGTNEKLFF,TGTGCCGGACAGGGGACTAATGAAAAACTGTTTTTT
NA,TRBJ2-6,NA,TRBV9,CASSVDGSGANVLTF,TGTGCCAGCAGCGTAGACGGTTCTGGGGCCAACGTCCTGACTTTC
NA,TRBJ2-3,NA,TRBV6-5,CASSYSGEATDTQYF,TGTGCCAGCAGTTACTCGGGGGAGGCCACAGATACGCAGTATTTT
NA,TRBJ2-3,once,TRBV5-1,CASSLALDTQYF,TGCGCCAGCAGCTTGGCGTTGGATACGCAGTATTTT
NA,TRBJ2-1,NA,TRBV29-1,CSVELMASQDEQFF,TGCAGCGTTGAACTGATGGCCAGCCAGGATGAGCAGTTCTTC
TRBD2,TRBJ2-5,few,TRBV5-1,CASSGGTSGPETQYF,TGCGCCAGCAGCGGCGGGACTAGCGGTCCAGAGACCCAGTACTTC
TRBD1,TRBJ2-5,once,TRBV6-6,CATQPTGGGGETQYF,TGTGCCACCCAACCTACAGGGGGCGGGGGAGAGACCCAGTACTTC
NA,TRBJ2-7,NA,TRBV29-1,CSVAGQEYEQYF,TGCAGCGTAGCGGGACAAGAATACGAGCAGTACTTC
NA,TRBJ2-7,NA,TRBV23-1,CASSQSAHGGPTYEQYF,TGCGCCAGCAGTCAATCGGCCCACGGGGGGCCGACCTACGAGCAGTACTTC
TRBD2,TRBJ2-1,NA,TRBV29-1,CSVGRREGSEQFF,TGCAGCGTGGGGAGGCGGGAGGGCAGTGAGCAGTTCTTC
TRBD2,TRBJ2-5,NA,TRBV30,CAWSPLGLGSQETQYF,TGTGCCTGGAGCCCACTGGGACTAGGGAGCCAAGAGACCCAGTACTTC
TRBD1,TRBJ1-1,NA,TRBV5-1,CASSLAQGHTEAFF,TGCGCCAGCAGCTTGGCACAGGGGCATACTGAAGCTTTCTTT
NA,TRBJ1-2,NA,TRBV11-2,CASSPREGSYGYTF,TGTGCCAGCAGCCCCAGGGAGGGAAGCTATGGCTACACCTTC
NA,TRBJ2-1,NA,TRBV4-1,CASSQYSGEVWNEQFF,TGCGCCAGCAGCCAGTATAGCGGAGAGGTGTGGAATGAGCAGTTCTTC
NA,TRBJ1-2,NA,TRBV10-1,CASQGLNYGYTF,TGCGCCAGTCAGGGGCTTAACTATGGCTACACCTTC
NA,TRBJ2-3,NA,TRBV10-3,CAIGERLRVTDTQYF,TGTGCCATCGGGGAGAGGTTGAGGGTGACAGATACGCAGTATTTT
NA,TRBJ1-2,NA,TRBV9,CASSGYRYGYTF,TGTGCCAGCAGCGGATACAGATATGGCTACACCTTC
TRBD2,TRBJ2-1,NA,TRBV5-1,CASSAGTSGSWSLFF,TGCGCCAGCAGCGCCGGGACTAGCGGGAGCTGGTCTCTGTTCTTC
TRBD1,TRBJ1-4,NA,TRBV27,CASSLRPTGGLEKLFF,TGTGCCAGCAGTTTACGCCCGACAGGGGGCTTAGAAAAACTGTTTTTT
TRBD2,TRBJ2-5,once,TRBV2,CASSVVGDSGGAEETQYF,TGTGCCAGCAGTGTAGTAGGAGATAGCGGGGGGGCCGAAGAGACCCAGTACTTC